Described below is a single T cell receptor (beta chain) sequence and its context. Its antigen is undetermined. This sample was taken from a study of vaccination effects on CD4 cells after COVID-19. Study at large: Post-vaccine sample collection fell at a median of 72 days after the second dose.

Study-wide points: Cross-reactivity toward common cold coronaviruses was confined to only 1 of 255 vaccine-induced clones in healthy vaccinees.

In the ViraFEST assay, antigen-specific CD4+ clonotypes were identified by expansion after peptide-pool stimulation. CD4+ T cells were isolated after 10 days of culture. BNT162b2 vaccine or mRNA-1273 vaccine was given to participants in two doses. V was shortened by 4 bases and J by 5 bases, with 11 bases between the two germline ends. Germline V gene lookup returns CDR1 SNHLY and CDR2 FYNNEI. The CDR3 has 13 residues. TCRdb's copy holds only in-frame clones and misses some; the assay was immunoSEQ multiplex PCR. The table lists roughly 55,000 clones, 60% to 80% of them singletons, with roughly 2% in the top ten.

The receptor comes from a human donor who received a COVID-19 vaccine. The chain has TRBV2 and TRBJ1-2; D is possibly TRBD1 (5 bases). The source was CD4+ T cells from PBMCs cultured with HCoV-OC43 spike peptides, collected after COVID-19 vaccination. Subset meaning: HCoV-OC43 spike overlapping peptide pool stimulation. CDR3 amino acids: CASSVTTVYGYTF. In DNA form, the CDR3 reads TGTGCCAGCAGTGTAACGACAGTTTATGGCTACACCTTC.